One and the same sample provided the 10 T cell receptor beta chains below, sequenced in a study of T cells in Graves' hyperthyroidism and ophthalmopathy. Amplified TCR beta CDR3 regions derived from RNA transcripts. Researchers ran a first-round RT-PCR on the TCR CDR3 using the HTBI primer set. TCRdb reprocessed the multiplex PCR reads via MiXCR and lists one record per CDR3 protein. The table records hundreds of thousands of distinct CDR3 sequences, roughly 32% of them present only once. The sample comprised blood. These receptors all stem from a woman in her thirties or forties with Graves' hyperthyroidism.

The chain links TRBV7-2 to TRBJ1-1, with D unresolved. V was pared by 11 bases and J by 0 bases, with 7 bases between. The CDR3 has 11 residues. Germline V gene sequence: CDR1 SGHTA, CDR2 FQGNSA. The CDR3 spells CAWTVNTEAFF. CDR3 DNA: TGTGCCTGGACCGTGAACACTGAAGCTTTCTTT.

The chain has TRBV5-1 and TRBJ2-2, with D tentatively TRBD2 (6 bases). V gave up 6 bases and J gave up 3 bases, with 15 bases separating them. The CDR3 sequence is 15 residues long. The V gene's germline CDR1 is SGHRS and CDR2 YFSETQ. The CDR3 DNA reads as TGCGCCAGCAATCGCGGGAATAGCGACACCGGGGAGCTGTTTTTT. It translates to CASNRGNSDTGELFF.

This clonotype was seen a handful of times. This chain joins TRBV5-4 and TRBJ2-7; no definite D call. CDR1 is SGHNT and CDR2 is YYREEE in the germline V gene (reference sequence). V lost 5 bases and J 5 bases, leaving 14 bases between the germline ends. This CDR3 region has 13 residues. The CDR3, as DNA: TGTGCCAGCAGGGGCACGGGTTCCAACGAGCAGTACTTC. It translates to CASRGTGSNEQYF.

The gene calls are TRBV29-1 and TRBJ2-2, with a possible D match to TRBD2 (7 bases). This CDR3 comprises 14 residues. The V gene's germline CDR1 is SQVTM and CDR2 ANQGSEA. Trimming stripped 3 bases from V and 7 bases from J, with 15 bases between. The CDR3 reads CSVDDGGLSGELFF. The DNA of the CDR3 is TGCAGCGTTGACGACGGGGGGCTTAGCGGGGAGCTGTTTTTT.

In this sample, this clonotype turned up once. Written as DNA, the CDR3 is TGTGCCAGCAGTTCCGTGACCCGAGGCACTGAAGCTTTCTTT. Encoded protein: CASSSVTRGTEAFF. This chain joins TRBV7-2 and TRBJ1-1, with no clear D. The V gene lost 6 bases and the J gene lost 4 bases, with 15 bases spanning the gap. The CDR3 contains 14 residues. The germline gives CDR1 SGHTA, CDR2 FQGNSA.

The chain recombines TRBV25-1 with TRBJ1-1; D perhaps matches TRBD1 (5 bases). The CDR3 has 12 amino acids. CDR1 and CDR2 (germline): MGHDK, SYGVNS. This CDR3 reads CARDGGKGEAFF. The CDR3 DNA follows: TGTGCTAGGGATGGGGGAAAAGGTGAAGCTTTCTTT.

The V call is TRBV19, the J call TRBJ2-2; D assignment may be TRBD1 or TRBD2 (6 bases each). Trimming cost V 0 bases and J 9 bases, with 11 bases left between them. Looked up from germline, CDR1 is LNHDA and CDR2 is SQIVND (reference sequence). CDR3 length: 14 amino acids. The CDR3 coding sequence is TGTGCCAGTAGTATAGATCGGGGGCGACGGGAGCTGTTTTTT. This translates into CASSIDRGRRELFF. The whole variable domain, remainder taken from reference TRBV19 and TRBJ2-2, is DGGITQSPKYLFRKEGQNVTLSCEQNLNHDAMYWYRQDPGQGLRLIYYSQIVNDFQKGDIAEGYSVSREKKESFPLTVTSAQKNPTAFYLCASSIDRGRRELFFGEGSRLTVL.

On this clonotype: Being one base from a much bigger clone, this may be a read error. The genes are TRBV10-3 and TRBJ1-2; D is uncertain. Germline V lookup: CDR1 ENHRY, CDR2 SYGVKD. V lost 10 bases, J lost 5 bases, and 23 bases lay in between. CDR3 size: 15 residues. The CDR3 here is CASTLIALQGYGYTF. In DNA form, the CDR3 reads TGTGCCAGCACCCTAATTGCGCTGCAAGGTTATGGCTACACCTTC.

This clonotype was counted at least ten times. The chain links TRBV19 to TRBJ1-1; D ambiguous. CDR1 is LNHDA and CDR2 is SQIVND in the germline V gene (reference sequence). This CDR3 contains 12 residues. Trimming stripped 11 bases from V and 7 bases from J, with 17 bases between. The CDR3 DNA is TGTGCCTCGGGAGAGGGATTCATTGAAGCTTTCTTT. Protein sequence: CASGEGFIEAFF.

As concerns this clonotype: A much larger clonotype is one base distant, so this may be a read error. The chain is built from TRBV11-2 and TRBJ2-5; a weak D match, TRBD1 (5 bases). V was trimmed by 3 bases and J by 7 bases, leaving 18 bases between them. This CDR3 comprises 15 residues. CDR1 SGHAT and CDR2 FQNNGV come from the germline V gene. This CDR3 reads CASSFDQGIRATQYF. The CDR3 DNA follows: TGTGCCAGCAGCTTTGACCAGGGCATAAGGGCGACCCAGTACTTC.